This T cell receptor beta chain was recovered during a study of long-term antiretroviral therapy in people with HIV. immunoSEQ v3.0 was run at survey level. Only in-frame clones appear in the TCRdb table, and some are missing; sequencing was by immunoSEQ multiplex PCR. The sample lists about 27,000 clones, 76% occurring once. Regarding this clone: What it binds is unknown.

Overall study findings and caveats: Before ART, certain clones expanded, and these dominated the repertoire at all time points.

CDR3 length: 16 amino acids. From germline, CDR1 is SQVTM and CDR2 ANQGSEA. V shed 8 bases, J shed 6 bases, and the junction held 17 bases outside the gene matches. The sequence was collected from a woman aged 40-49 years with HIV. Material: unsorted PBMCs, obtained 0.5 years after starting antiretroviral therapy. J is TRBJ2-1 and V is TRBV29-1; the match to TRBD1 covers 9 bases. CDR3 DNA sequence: TGCAGCTACAAACCACCCCCGGGACAGGGCTCCAATGAGCAGTTCTTC. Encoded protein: CSYKPPPGQGSNEQFF.